This T cell receptor (beta chain) came from a study of siplizumab effects on memory and regulatory T cells (dated by TCRdb to the late 2010s). Study-wide context: The study examined how the anti-CD2 antibody siplizumab affects alloreactive T-cell subsets in allogeneic mixed lymphocyte reactions built from human PBMCs.

Additional sequencing covered unstimulated subsets from a few donor pairs, namely CD8+ effector memory, CD4+ naive, CD8+ TEMRA, CD4+ memory and CD8+ naive. TCRbeta CDR3 sequencing was performed on sorted unstimulated T cells and on proliferating T cells recovered from mixed lymphocyte reactions. Fresh whole blood from roughly nine HLA-typed healthy donors was used as the source from which PBMCs were isolated. Library preparation used the immunoSEQ multiplex PCR assay. The deep sequencing platform assayed roughly 10^5 TCR templates per sample. Genomic DNA extracted from sorted T cells was the material used for TCRbeta CDR3 sequencing. Regarding the original processing steps: The R programming language was used for clonal analysis of the TCRbeta CDR3 data. Alloreactive CD4+ and CD8+ clones were defined by comparing unstimulated samples with post-reaction CFSE-low samples. By matching sequences to the repertoires of sorted unstimulated Treg and non-Treg cells, each alloreactive CD4+ clone was assigned a regulatory or non-regulatory origin. TCRdb stores this immuneACCESS table with in-frame sequences only. Part of the clones is absent; in the studies checked, under half of the shortfall reflects unresolved V genes, and no reason is known for the rest. The DNA was the basis for D and trimming; V, J and clone size are from that table. The sample table records 50,000 to 70,000 clones; nearly 98% of these occur just once. The ten top clones hold about 0.091% of the sample.

This clone was observed once. The specificity of this receptor is unknown. No base quality values were provided; no much bigger clone lies one nucleotide off. From V the trimming removes 3 bases and from J it removes 7 bases, while the gene matches leave 5 bases of the junction unaccounted for. As encoded in the germline V gene, CDR1 is KGHSH while CDR2 is LQKENI. CDR3 length: 13 amino acids, cysteine to phenylalanine. CDR3 DNA only is kept here, 39 bases in frame from base 1. On the study overall, not on this receptor specifically: For roughly 75-95% of proliferating CD4+ or CD8+ clones, no naive or memory phenotype could be assigned. The cumulative frequency of alloreactive sequences traceable to unstimulated CD4+ memory T cells was significantly reduced by siplizumab. Because sequences below about 10^-5 frequency were poorly captured, only a minor fraction of alloreactive clones could be mapped to unstimulated subsets. No functional confirmation was obtained for the suppressive function of proliferating Tregs from siplizumab cultures. Unstimulated naive T cells appeared more diverse than memory T cells, and naive cells seemed to contribute substantially to the alloresponse. Among mappable alloreactive CD4+ clones, the Treg-derived fraction averaged around 69% with siplizumab versus 25% to 30% in control reactions.

The chain uses TRBV18 and TRBJ2-7; 8 bases in between match TRBD2. Sequenced: naive CD8+ T cells sorted from blood. What the cell subset or site label conveys for this sample: unstimulated naive T cells. This clonotype was sampled from a human donor in good health. The CDR3 has the sequence CASSPSGVGEQYF. The DNA reads TGTGCCAGCTCACCTAGCGGGGTGGGTGAGCAGTACTTC.